Presented here are 9 T cell receptor beta chains from one specimen sequenced in a study of T cell changes during pregnancy in multiple sclerosis. Produced via immunoSEQ multiplex PCR; TCRdb's table is partial and in-frame only. The sample consists of about 40,000 clones, around 94% of them appearing once. This specimen consisted of peripheral blood, obtained in the third trimester of pregnancy. Every receptor here comes from a female donor with multiple sclerosis, enrolled in a pregnancy study.

The rearrangement joins TRBV28 to TRBJ2-7; D not resolved. Germline V gives CDR1 MDHEN, CDR2 SYDVKM. V was clipped by 3 bases and J by 2 bases, with 8 bases between them. This CDR3 spans 13 amino acids. This chain's CDR3 is CASSFLGPYEQYF. The DNA for the CDR3 is TGTGCCAGCAGTTTCTTGGGCCCCTACGAGCAGTACTTC.

J is TRBJ2-7 and V is TRBV30; 9 bases fit TRBD1. V shed 3 bases, J shed 1 base, and the junction held 4 bases outside the gene matches. This CDR3 has 14 residues. The germline V gene encodes CDR1 GTSNPN and CDR2 SVGIG (reference sequence). For the CDR3, the DNA is TGTGCCTGGAGGGGGACAGGGATATCCTACGAGCAGTACTTC. Protein sequence: CAWRGTGISYEQYF.

The J gene is TRBJ2-1, the V gene TRBV6-5; TRBD2 matches 7 bases. V shed 0 bases, J shed 6 bases, and the junction held 8 bases outside the gene matches. CDR1 MNHEY and CDR2 SVGAGI come from the germline V gene. The CDR3 length is 16 residues. The CDR3 spells CASSYSWGLKGNEQFF. Here the CDR3 DNA reads TGTGCCAGCAGTTACTCCTGGGGACTAAAGGGCAATGAGCAGTTCTTC.

This chain links TRBV15 with TRBJ1-4; D may be TRBD1 (5 bases). V dropped 0 bases and J dropped 7 bases, with 12 bases sitting between them. Germline CDR1 LNHNV, CDR2 YYDKDF (reference sequence). This CDR3 has 15 amino acids. CDR3 in amino acids: CATSRDSGWGEKLFF. CDR3 nucleotides: TGTGCCACCAGCAGAGATTCAGGGTGGGGTGAAAAACTGTTTTTT.

J is TRBJ2-2 and V is TRBV11-2; no clear D. V gave up 1 base and J gave up 1 base, with 7 bases separating them. CDR3 length: 15 amino acids. Germline V gives CDR1 SGHAT, CDR2 FQNNGV. The CDR3 DNA is TGTGCCAGCAGCTTAGGGCTAGTGAACACCGGGGAGCTGTTTTTT. Its protein is CASSLGLVNTGELFF.

The rearrangement links TRBV7-3 to TRBJ2-5; a weak D match, TRBD2 (5 bases). Trimming stripped 2 bases from V and 5 bases from J, with 9 bases between. Germline CDR1 SGHTA, CDR2 FQGTGA. CDR3 length: 13 residues. Here the CDR3 reads CASSLGERETQYF. CDR3 DNA: TGTGCCAGCAGCTTAGGGGAGAGGGAGACCCAGTACTTC.

The V and J genes are TRBV6-5 and TRBJ1-6; unclear D gene. Germline V gene lookup returns CDR1 MNHEY and CDR2 SVGAGI. The CDR3 sequence is 14 residues long. The V end was cut by 10 bases, the J end by 8 bases, with 18 bases between. The DNA for the CDR3 is TGTGCCACCACGGAGGGCTCGGGCCATTCACCCCTCCACTTT. Its protein product is CATTEGSGHSPLHF.

The V call is TRBV4-1, the J call TRBJ1-1; D might be TRBD1 (6 bases). The germline CDR1 and CDR2 sequences are MGHRA and YSYEKL. V shed 0 bases and J shed 4 bases, with 12 bases lying between them. The CDR3 is 15 residues long. Here the CDR3 DNA reads TGCGCCAGCAGCCAAGATCCCGGGACAACCACTGAAGCTTTCTTT. Translated: CASSQDPGTTTEAFF.

The rearrangement links TRBV18 to TRBJ1-1, with TRBD1 matching over 7 bases. CDR1 is KGHSH, CDR2 LQKENI, per germline. This CDR3 spans 14 amino acids. V trimming: 3 bases; J trimming: 6 bases; junction bases outside the gene matches: 7. The CDR3 bases are TGTGCCAGCTCACCGACAGGGAATTTCCCTGAAGCTTTCTTT. Protein: CASSPTGNFPEAFF.